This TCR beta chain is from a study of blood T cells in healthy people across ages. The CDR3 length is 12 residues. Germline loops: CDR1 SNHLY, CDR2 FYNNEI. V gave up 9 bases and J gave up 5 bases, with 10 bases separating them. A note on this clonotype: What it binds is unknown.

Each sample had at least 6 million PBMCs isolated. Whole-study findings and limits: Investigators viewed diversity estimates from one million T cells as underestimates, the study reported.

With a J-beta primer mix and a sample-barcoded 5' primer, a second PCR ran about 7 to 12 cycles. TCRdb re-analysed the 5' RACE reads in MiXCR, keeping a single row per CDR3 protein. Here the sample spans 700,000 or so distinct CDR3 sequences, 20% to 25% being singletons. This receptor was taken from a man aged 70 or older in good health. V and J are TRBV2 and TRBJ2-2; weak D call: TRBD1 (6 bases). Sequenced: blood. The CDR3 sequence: CASRDKTGELFF. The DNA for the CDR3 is TGTGCCAGTCGGGACAAAACCGGGGAGCTGTTTTTT.